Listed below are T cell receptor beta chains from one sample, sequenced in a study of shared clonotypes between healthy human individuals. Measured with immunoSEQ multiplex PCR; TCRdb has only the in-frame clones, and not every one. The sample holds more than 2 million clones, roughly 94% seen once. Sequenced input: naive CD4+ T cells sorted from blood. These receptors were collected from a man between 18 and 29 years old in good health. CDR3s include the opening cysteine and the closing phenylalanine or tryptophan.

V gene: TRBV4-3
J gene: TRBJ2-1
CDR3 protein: CASSQEGGTYNEQFF

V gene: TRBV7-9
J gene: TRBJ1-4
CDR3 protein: CASSLQGAMEKLFF

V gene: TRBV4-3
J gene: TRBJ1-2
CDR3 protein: CASSQENPGQLNYGYTF

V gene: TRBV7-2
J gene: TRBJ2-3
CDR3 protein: CASSARLAGARDTQYF

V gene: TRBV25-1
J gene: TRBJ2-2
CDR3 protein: CASSEFKGQNTGELFF

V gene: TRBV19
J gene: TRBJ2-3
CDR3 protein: CASSDRGRTDTQYF

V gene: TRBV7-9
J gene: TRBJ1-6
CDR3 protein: CASSLGRNNSPLHF

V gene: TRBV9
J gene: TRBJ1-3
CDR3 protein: CASSIGLQGTGNTIYF

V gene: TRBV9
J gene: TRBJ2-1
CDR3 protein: CASSVSGGSSYNEQFF

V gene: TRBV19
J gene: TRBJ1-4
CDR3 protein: CASRIGAFGEKLFF

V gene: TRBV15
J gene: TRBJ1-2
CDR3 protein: CATSPRFSSNYGYTF

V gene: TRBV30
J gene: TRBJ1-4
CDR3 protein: CAWEGAGSNEKLFF

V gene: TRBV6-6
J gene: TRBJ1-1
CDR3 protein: CASSRRNTEAFF

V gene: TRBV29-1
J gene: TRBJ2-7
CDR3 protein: CSVASSYEQYF

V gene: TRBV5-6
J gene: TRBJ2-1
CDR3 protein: CASSLGGPTSYNEQFF

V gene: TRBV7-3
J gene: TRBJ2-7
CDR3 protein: CASSLYRGYEQYF

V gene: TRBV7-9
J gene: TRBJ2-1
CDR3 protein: CASSLNQNEQFF

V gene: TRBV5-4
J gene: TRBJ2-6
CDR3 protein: CASRPTGAGANVLTF

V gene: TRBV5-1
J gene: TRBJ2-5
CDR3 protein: CASSGGTVGETQYF

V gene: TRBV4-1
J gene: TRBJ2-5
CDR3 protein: CASSQPLAGSLHETQYF

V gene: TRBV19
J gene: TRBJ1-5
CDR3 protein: CASSMGGFQPQHF

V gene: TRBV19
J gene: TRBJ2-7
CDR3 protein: CASARQSYYEQYF

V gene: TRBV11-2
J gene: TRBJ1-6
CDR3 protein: CASSSGGAVTLHF

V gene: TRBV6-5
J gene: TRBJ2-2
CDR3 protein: CASRTSRELFF

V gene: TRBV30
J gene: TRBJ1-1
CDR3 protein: CASQGWWENTEAFF

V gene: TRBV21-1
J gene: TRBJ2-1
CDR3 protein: CASSAGTSGRAREQFF